This T cell receptor (beta chain) was identified in a study of patients and donors after allogeneic stem cell transplantation. The CDR3 sequence is 15 residues long. V lost 1 base and J lost 4, with 11 bases in between. Germline loops: CDR1 SGHTA, CDR2 FQGNSA. Each CDR3 protein is one row after TCRdb ran MiXCR on the RT-PCR reads. Here the sample spans under 200,000 distinct CDR3 sequences, 25% to 35% being singletons. This sequence was found in a human donor who was either an allogeneic HSCT recipient or a stem cell or donor lymphocyte infusion donor (not recorded which). It is not recorded whose cells these are; they may come from a transplant donor. The rearrangement uses TRBV7-2 and TRBJ2-1; tentatively, D is TRBD2 (5 bases). Sequenced material: blood, either unsorted or a sorted T cell fraction (not recorded which). The CDR3 loop reads CASSLVWLAYNEQFF. In DNA form, the CDR3 reads TGTGCCAGCAGCTTAGTGTGGCTAGCTTACAATGAGCAGTTCTTC. The entire variable domain, with the rest obtained from reference TRBV7-2 and TRBJ2-1, is as follows: GAGVSQSPSNKVTEKGKDVELRCDPISGHTALYWYRQSLGQGLEFLIYFQGNSAPDKSGLPSDRFSAERTGGSVSTLTIQRTQQEDSAVYLCASSLVWLAYNEQFFGPGTRLTVL.